This T cell receptor (beta chain) was sequenced during a study of shared clonotypes between healthy human individuals. The length of the CDR3 is 14 residues. Trimming shortened V by 3 bases and J by 6 bases, and 12 bases separated the two germline ends. Germline V gives CDR1 MGHRA, CDR2 YSYEKL. The method was immunoSEQ multiplex PCR; TCRdb's version includes in-frame clones alone and lacks a portion of them. The table lists roughly 810,000 clones, roughly 96% of them singletons. Naive CD8 populations comprised CD45RO-negative cells positively selected for CCR7, excluding terminally differentiated effector memory CD45RA+ cells.

The clonotype originates from a man between 25 and 39 years old in good health. The J gene is TRBJ1-5, the V gene TRBV4-1; D perhaps matches TRBD1 (5 bases). The specimen was naive CD8+ T cells sorted from blood. The CDR3 loop is CASSHRDVSQPQHF. The CDR3 DNA is TGCGCCAGCAGCCACAGGGACGTGAGTCAGCCCCAGCATTTT.